Each of the 15 T cell receptor beta chains below was sequenced from the same sample in a study of blood T cell repertoires in COVID-19. Libraries were prepared by immunoSEQ multiplex PCR; TCRdb keeps only in-frame clonotypes and omits some of them. Of approximately 26,000 clones in the sample, 75% to 85% were seen once. The sequenced sample consisted of peripheral blood. The receptors stem from an elderly man with active or convalescent COVID-19.

In its sample, this clone was seen a few times. V is TRBV5-1 and J is TRBJ1-3; no reliable D call. Germline loops: CDR1 SGHRS, CDR2 YFSETQ. V was cut by 0 bases and J by 2 bases, with 15 bases left in between. The CDR3 has 17 amino acids. The CDR3 here is CASSLAPAGLAGNTIYF. In nucleotides, the CDR3 is TGCGCCAGCAGCTTGGCCCCGGCGGGGTTAGCTGGAAACACCATATATTTT.

The sample holds a few counts of this clone. V usage is TRBV28 and J usage is TRBJ1-1, with 10 bases lining up with TRBD1. The J segment lost 11 bases and the V segment lost 4 bases, leaving 10 bases of the junction unmatched. The length of the CDR3 is 14 residues. Germline CDR1 is MDHEN and CDR2 is SYDVKM. CDR3 nucleotide sequence: TGTGCCAGCAGTTCCGCCGGGACAGGGGTTGGGGCTTTCTTT. Amino acids: CASSSAGTGVGAFF.

This clone is medium-sized. The chain links TRBV6-5 to TRBJ1-1, with D tentatively TRBD1 (5 bases). Trimming removed 2 bases from V and 7 bases from J, with 8 bases in between. Per the germline V gene, CDR1 is MNHEY and CDR2 is SVGAGI. The CDR3 has 12 amino acids. This CDR3 reads CASSYGGIEAFF. The DNA of the CDR3 is TGTGCCAGCAGTTACGGGGGGATTGAAGCTTTCTTT.

J is TRBJ2-3 and V is TRBV5-8; D is unresolved. With 0 bases removed from V and 0 bases from J, the gap between germline ends came to 8 bases. The germline V gene has CDR1 SGHTS and CDR2 YDEGEE. The CDR3 is made up of 15 amino acids. The CDR3 sequence is CASSLVLRSTDTQYF. In DNA, the CDR3 is TGTGCCAGCAGCTTGGTGTTACGGAGCACAGATACGCAGTATTTT.

This rearrangement joins TRBV28 to TRBJ2-5, with D possibly TRBD1 on 6 matching bases. Germline assignment: CDR1 MDHEN and CDR2 SYDVKM. Trimming removed 3 bases at V and 6 bases at J, with 17 bases between. The CDR3 has 15 amino acids. The CDR3 DNA reads as TGTGCCAGCAGTTTGTCCGTGGCAGGGGTGAAGACCCAGTACTTC. It codes for CASSLSVAGVKTQYF.

The V gene is TRBV12-5, the J gene TRBJ1-2; D is possibly TRBD1 (5 bases). From germline, CDR1 is LGHNT and CDR2 FRNRAP. V shed 3 bases and J shed 1 base, with 9 bases lying between them. CDR3 length equals 14 residues. The CDR3 sequence is CASGFGDFNYGYTF. The CDR3 DNA is TGTGCTAGTGGTTTCGGGGACTTTAACTATGGCTACACCTTC.

The chain employs TRBV9 and TRBJ2-3, with TRBD2 matching over 10 bases. This CDR3 has 15 residues. The J segment lost 6 bases and the V segment lost 2 bases, leaving 6 bases of the junction unmatched. CDR1 is SGDLS, CDR2 YYNGEE, per germline. The chain's CDR3 is CASSVTSGATDTQYF. CDR3 bases: TGTGCCAGCAGCGTCACTAGCGGGGCTACGGATACGCAGTATTTT.

V usage is TRBV6-5 and J usage is TRBJ1-1, with 7 bases lining up with TRBD1. V gave up 6 bases and J gave up 11 bases; unmatched junction bases: 6. From germline, CDR1 is MNHEY and CDR2 SVGAGI. The CDR3 spans 11 residues. CDR3 DNA: TGTGCCAGCAGAGCGACAGGGAGCGCTTTCTTT. It specifies CASRATGSAFF.

J is TRBJ2-7 and V is TRBV4-3; the D gene is possibly TRBD1 (5 bases). Deletions cut 1 base from V and 0 bases from J, with 10 bases between. CDR1 and CDR2 from the germline V gene are LGHNA and YSLEER. The CDR3 runs 15 residues. CDR3 loop: CASSQGGTSSYEQYF. CDR3 nucleotide sequence: TGCGCCAGCAGCCAAGGGGGCACAAGCTCCTACGAGCAGTACTTC.

V usage is TRBV13 and J usage is TRBJ2-1, with 10 bases aligning to TRBD2. This CDR3 has 17 residues. Germline V CDR1 and CDR2: PRHDT, FYEKMQ (reference sequence). V lost 5 bases to trimming and J lost 3 bases; unmatched junction nucleotides: 10. CDR3 sequence: CASSQLGLADRYNEQFF. CDR3 DNA: TGTGCCAGCAGCCAACTCGGACTAGCGGACCGCTACAATGAGCAGTTCTTC.

The genes are TRBV29-1 and TRBJ1-2, with D uncertain. CDR3 size: 13 residues. Germline V CDR1 and CDR2: SQVTM, ANQGSEA. Trimming cost V 1 base and J 7 bases, with 13 bases left between them. The CDR3 region has the DNA TGCAGCGTTGAAGGGAACCCGGGGTCTGGCTACACCTTC. Amino acids: CSVEGNPGSGYTF.

The chain carries TRBV11-2 and TRBJ1-1, with a tentative D call TRBD1 (6 bases). The CDR3 runs 16 residues. V lost 5 bases, J lost 1 base, and 17 bases lay in between. The germline V gene has CDR1 SGHAT and CDR2 FQNNGV. The CDR3 region is CASSAPAGAKNTEAFF. CDR3 coding DNA: TGTGCCAGCAGCGCCCCGGCGGGGGCGAAGAACACTGAAGCTTTCTTT.

Here the CDR3 DNA reads TGTGCCAGCAGACTCAGGGGGCAGTCGACCTACAATGAGCAGTTCTTC. This sequence encodes CASRLRGQSTYNEQFF. The chain recombines TRBV11-2 with TRBJ2-1; 8 bases are shared with TRBD1. The germline V gene encodes CDR1 SGHAT and CDR2 FQNNGV. V shed 6 bases and J 2 bases; nucleotides not matched to a gene: 9. This CDR3 contains 16 residues.

The rearrangement links TRBV19 to TRBJ1-1; 8 positions match TRBD1. In germline, CDR1 is LNHDA, CDR2 SQIVND (reference sequence). The trim removed 3 bases at V and 1 base at J, leaving 1 base unmatched. The CDR3 is 14 residues long. CDR3 in DNA: TGTGCCAGTAGTATGACAGGGGCGAACACTGAAGCTTTCTTT. Protein product: CASSMTGANTEAFF.

This rearrangement joins TRBV29-1 to TRBJ2-3; no definite D call. Trimming removed 3 bases at V and 1 base at J, with 14 bases between. CDR3 length: 15 residues. CDR1 is SQVTM and CDR2 is ANQGSEA in the germline V gene. The CDR3 loop reads CSVDKSYRGTDTQYF. The CDR3 DNA follows: TGCAGCGTTGACAAGTCCTACCGAGGCACAGATACGCAGTATTTT.